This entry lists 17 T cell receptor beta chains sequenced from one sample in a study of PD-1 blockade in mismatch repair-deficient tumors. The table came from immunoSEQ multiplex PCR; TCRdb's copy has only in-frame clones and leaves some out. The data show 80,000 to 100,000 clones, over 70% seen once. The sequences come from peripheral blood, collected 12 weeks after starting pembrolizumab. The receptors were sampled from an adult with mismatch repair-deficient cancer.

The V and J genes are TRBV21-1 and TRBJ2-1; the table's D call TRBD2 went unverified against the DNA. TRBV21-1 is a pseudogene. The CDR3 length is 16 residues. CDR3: CASSSRRLGRGNEQFF. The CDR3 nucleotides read TGTGCCAGCAGCTCCCGGCGTCTCGGTCGAGGCAATGAGCAGTTCTTC.

For the CDR3, the DNA is TGTGCCAGTAGCACCGGGACAGGCCCGTTGGAGCAGTACTTC. It encodes CASSTGTGPLEQYF. V usage is TRBV19 and J usage is TRBJ2-7; 8 bases fit TRBD1. Germline V lookup: CDR1 LNHDA, CDR2 SQIVND (reference sequence). The CDR3 has 14 amino acids. V dropped 6 bases and J dropped 7; count of bases not matched to a gene: 11.

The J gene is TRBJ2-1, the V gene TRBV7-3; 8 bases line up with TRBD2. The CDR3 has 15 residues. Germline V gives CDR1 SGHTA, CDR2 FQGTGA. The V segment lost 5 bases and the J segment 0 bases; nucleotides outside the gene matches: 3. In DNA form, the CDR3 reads TGTGCCAGCAGCCAAGCGGGAGACTCCTACAATGAGCAGTTCTTC. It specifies CASSQAGDSYNEQFF.

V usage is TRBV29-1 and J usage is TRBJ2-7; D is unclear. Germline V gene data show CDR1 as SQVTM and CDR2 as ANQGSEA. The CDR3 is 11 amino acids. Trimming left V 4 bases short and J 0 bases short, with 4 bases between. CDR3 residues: CSVGGSYEQYF. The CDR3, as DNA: TGCAGCGTTGGGGGCTCCTACGAGCAGTACTTC.

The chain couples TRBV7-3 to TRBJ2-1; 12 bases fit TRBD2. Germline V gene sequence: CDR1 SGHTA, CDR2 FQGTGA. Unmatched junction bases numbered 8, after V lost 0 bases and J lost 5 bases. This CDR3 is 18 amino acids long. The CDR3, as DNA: TGTGCCAGCAGCTTAACGCGGGCTAGCGGGAGGGCCGACAATGAGCAGTTCTTC. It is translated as CASSLTRASGRADNEQFF.

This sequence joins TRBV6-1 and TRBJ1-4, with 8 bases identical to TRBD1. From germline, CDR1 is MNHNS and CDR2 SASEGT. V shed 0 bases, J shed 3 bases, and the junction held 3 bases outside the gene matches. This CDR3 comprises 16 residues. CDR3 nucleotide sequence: TGTGCCAGCAGTGAAGCGCAGGGGGCAGCTAATGAAAAACTGTTTTTT. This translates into CASSEAQGAANEKLFF.

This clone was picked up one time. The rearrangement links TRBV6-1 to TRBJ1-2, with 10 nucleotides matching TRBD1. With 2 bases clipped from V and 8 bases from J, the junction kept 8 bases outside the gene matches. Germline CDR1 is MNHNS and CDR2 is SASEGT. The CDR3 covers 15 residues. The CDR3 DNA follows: TGTGCCAGCAGTGAATGGGACAGGGGTTCAGGGGGCTACACCTTC. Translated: CASSEWDRGSGGYTF.

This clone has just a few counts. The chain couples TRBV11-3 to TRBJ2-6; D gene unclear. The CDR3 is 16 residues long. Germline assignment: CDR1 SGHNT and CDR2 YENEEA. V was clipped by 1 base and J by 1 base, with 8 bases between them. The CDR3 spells CASSLAGGSGANVLTF. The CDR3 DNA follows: TGTGCCAGCAGCTTAGCGGGTGGGTCTGGGGCCAACGTCCTGACTTTC. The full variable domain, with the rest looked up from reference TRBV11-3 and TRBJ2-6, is EAGVVQSPRYKIIEKKQPVAFWCNPISGHNTLYWYLQNLGQGPELLIRYENEEAVDDSQLPKDRFSAERLKGVDSTLKIQPAELGDSAVYLCASSLAGGSGANVLTFGAGSRLTVL.

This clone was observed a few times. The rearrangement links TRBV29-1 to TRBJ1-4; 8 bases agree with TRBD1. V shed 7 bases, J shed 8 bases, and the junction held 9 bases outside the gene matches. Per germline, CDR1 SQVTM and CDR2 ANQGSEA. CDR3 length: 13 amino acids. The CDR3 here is CSARQGREEKLFF. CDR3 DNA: TGCAGCGCAAGACAGGGGAGGGAGGAAAAACTGTTTTTT.

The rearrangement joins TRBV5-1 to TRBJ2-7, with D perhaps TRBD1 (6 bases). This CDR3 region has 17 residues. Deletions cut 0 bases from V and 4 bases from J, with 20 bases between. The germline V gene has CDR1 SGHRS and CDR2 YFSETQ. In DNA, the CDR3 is TGCGCCAGCAGCTTGGATGGACAGTTTAGTCCCCCATACGAGCAGTACTTC. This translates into CASSLDGQFSPPYEQYF.

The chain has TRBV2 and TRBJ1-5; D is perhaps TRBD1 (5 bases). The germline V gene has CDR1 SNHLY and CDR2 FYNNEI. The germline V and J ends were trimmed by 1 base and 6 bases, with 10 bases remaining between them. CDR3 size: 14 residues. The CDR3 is CASSEGGEVQPQHF. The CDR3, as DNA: TGTGCCAGCAGTGAAGGGGGGGAGGTTCAGCCCCAGCATTTT.

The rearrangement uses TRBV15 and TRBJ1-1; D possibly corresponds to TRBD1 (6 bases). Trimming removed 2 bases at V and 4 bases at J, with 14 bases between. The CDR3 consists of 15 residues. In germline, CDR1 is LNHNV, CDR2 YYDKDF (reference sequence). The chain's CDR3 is CATSRNGGRSTEAFF. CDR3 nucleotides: TGTGCCACCAGCAGAAATGGGGGCCGAAGCACTGAAGCTTTCTTT.

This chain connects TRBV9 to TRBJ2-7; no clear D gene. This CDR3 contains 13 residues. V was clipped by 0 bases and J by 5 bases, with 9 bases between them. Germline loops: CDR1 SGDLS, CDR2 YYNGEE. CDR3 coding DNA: TGTGCCAGCAGCGTAGGGAACCGGAACGAGCAGTACTTC. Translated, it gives CASSVGNRNEQYF.

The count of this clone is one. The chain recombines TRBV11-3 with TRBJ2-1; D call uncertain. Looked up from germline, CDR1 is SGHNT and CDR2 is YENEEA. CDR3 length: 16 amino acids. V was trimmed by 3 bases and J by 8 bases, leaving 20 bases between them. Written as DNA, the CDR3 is TGTGCCAGCAGCTTGGGGATCGCCTTTAGGTTTGATGAGCAGTTCTTC. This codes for CASSLGIAFRFDEQFF.

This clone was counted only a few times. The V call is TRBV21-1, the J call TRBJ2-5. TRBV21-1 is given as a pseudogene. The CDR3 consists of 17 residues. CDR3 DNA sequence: TGTGCCAGCAGCAAACGATCTTGGGATAAGCACCAAGAGACCCAGTACTTC. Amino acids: CASSKRSWDKHQETQYF.

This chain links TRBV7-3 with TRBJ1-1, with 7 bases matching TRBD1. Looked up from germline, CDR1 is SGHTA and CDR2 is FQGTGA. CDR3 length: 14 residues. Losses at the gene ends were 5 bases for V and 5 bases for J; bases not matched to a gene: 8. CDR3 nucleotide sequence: TGTGCCAGCAGCCCCAGGGGGATGTCGACTGAAGCTTTCTTT. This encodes CASSPRGMSTEAFF.

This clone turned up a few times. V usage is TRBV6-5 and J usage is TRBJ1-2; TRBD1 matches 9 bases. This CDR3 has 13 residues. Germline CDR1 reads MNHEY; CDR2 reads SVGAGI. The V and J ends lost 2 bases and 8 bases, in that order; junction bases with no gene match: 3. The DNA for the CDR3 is TGTGCCAGCAGTTACGGGACAGGGAGAGGCTACACCTTC. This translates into CASSYGTGRGYTF.